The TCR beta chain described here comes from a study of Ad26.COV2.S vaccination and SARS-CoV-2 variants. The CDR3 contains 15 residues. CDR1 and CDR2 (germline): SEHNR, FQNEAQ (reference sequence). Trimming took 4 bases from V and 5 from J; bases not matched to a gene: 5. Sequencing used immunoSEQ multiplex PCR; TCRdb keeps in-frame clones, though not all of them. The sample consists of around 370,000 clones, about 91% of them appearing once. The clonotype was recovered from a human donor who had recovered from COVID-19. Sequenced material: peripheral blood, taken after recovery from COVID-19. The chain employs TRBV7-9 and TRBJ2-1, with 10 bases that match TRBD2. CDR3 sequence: CASSWIAGGNNEQFF. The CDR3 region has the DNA TGTGCCAGCAGCTGGATAGCGGGGGGAAACAATGAGCAGTTCTTC.